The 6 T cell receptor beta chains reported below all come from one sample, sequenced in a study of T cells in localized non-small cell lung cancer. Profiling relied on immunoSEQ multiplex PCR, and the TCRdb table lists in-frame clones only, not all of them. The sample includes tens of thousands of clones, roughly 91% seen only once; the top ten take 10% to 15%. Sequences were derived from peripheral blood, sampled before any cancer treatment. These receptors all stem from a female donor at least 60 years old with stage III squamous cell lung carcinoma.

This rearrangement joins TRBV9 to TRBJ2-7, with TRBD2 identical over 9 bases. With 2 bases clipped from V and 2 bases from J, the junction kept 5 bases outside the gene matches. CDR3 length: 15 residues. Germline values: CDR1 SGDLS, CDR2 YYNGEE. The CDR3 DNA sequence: TGTGCCAGCAGCGTCCTAGCGGGGTCTCCCTACGAGCAGTACTTC. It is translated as CASSVLAGSPYEQYF.

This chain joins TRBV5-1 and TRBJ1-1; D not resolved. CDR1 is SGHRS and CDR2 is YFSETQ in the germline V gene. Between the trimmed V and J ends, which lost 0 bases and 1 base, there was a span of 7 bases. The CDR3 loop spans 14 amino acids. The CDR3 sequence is CASSLEQGNTEAFF. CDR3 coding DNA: TGCGCCAGCAGCTTGGAACAAGGGAACACTGAAGCTTTCTTT.

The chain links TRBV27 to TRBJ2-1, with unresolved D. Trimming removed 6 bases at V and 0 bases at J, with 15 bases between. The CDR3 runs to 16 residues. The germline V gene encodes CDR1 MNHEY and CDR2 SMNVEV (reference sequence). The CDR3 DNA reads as TGTGCCAGCAGACCCACCTCAACAAGCTCCTACAATGAGCAGTTCTTC. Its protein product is CASRPTSTSSYNEQFF.

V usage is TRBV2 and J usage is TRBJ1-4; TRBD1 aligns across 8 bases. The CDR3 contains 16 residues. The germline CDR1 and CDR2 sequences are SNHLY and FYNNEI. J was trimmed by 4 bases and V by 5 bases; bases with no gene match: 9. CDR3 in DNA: TGTGCCAGCAGTACCCCGGACAGGGAGGTTAATGAAAAACTGTTTTTT. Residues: CASSTPDREVNEKLFF.

The CDR3 protein is CASSEGVVRGRTEAFF. CDR3 nucleotide sequence: TGTGCCAGCAGTGAAGGGGTTGTCAGGGGGCGTACTGAAGCTTTCTTT. The chain joins TRBV6-1 to TRBJ1-1; 8 bases are a match to TRBD1. The junction had 9 bases not matched to a gene; V was cut back by 1 base and J by 5 bases. This CDR3 region has 16 residues. The germline CDR1 and CDR2 sequences are MNHNS and SASEGT.

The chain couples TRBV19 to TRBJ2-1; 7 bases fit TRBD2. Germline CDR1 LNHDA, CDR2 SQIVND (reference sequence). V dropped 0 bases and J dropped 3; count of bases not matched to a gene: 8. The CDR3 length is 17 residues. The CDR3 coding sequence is TGTGCCAGTAGTATAGATCCGTCGGCTAGCGGCTACAATGAGCAGTTCTTC. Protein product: CASSIDPSASGYNEQFF. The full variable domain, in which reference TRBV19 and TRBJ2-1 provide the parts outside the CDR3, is DGGITQSPKYLFRKEGQNVTLSCEQNLNHDAMYWYRQDPGQGLRLIYYSQIVNDFQKGDIAEGYSVSREKKESFPLTVTSAQKNPTAFYLCASSIDPSASGYNEQFFGPGTRLTVL.